This T cell receptor beta chain appears in the sequencing data of a study of blood T cell repertoires in COVID-19. The wider study: Both acute and convalescent COVID-19 samples were obtained from the United States, Italy and Spain. PBMCs, B-cell-depleted T cells, or T cells were the source of the cDNA or gDNA that made up the material.

The method was immunoSEQ multiplex PCR; TCRdb's version includes in-frame clones alone and lacks a portion of them. Of approximately 230,000 clones listed, 70% to 90% are singletons. The germline V gene encodes CDR1 MRHNA and CDR2 SNTAGT. This CDR3 spans 18 amino acids. V dropped 3 bases and J dropped 7; count of bases not matched to a gene: 14. The TCR sequence derives from a man younger than 35 with active or convalescent COVID-19. Specimen: peripheral blood. The chain recombines TRBV6-4 with TRBJ2-7; 14 bases are shared with TRBD2. CDR3 in DNA: TGTGCCAGCAGTGAACAGACTGGAGGGACTAGCGGGAGAGCAGAGCAGTACTTC. Protein product: CASSEQTGGTSGRAEQYF.